Each of the 26 T cell receptor beta chains below was sequenced from the same sample in a study of CXCR3-negative and CXCR3-positive naive CD8 T cells. Whole-study findings and limits: The study found more hydrophobic TRB CDR3s in CXCR3-positive naive cells than in CXCR3-negative naive cells.

In preparing the TRB cDNA libraries, 5' RACE with UMI labels was used. Following a re-call of the 5' RACE reads, TCRdb has one entry per CDR3 protein and lacks DNA. The sample table includes about 92,000 distinct CDR3 sequences. No antigens are known for them. The sample was naive CXCR3+ CD8+ T cells from blood. Subset noted: CD45RO-CCR7+CD27+CD95- naive CD8+ T cells expressing CXCR3 (TNR3+). Receptor source: a human donor in good health. Some clones in this sample may be carry-over from other donors' samples.

The chain couples TRBV20-1 to TRBJ2-7; TCRdb gives TRBD2 as the D gene, but with no DNA this cannot be confirmed. This CDR3 has 13 residues. The germline CDR1 and CDR2 sequences are DFQATT and SNEGSKA (reference sequence). The CDR3 here is CSAREAGYYEQYF.

V is TRBV9 and J is TRBJ2-5; TCRdb's assignment of TRBD2 cannot be checked, as there is no DNA. From germline, CDR1 is SGDLS and CDR2 YYNGEE. This CDR3 has 15 amino acids. The CDR3 protein is CASSDPRLAGETQYF.

The rearrangement joins TRBV7-2 to TRBJ2-7; TCRdb returns TRBD1, unconfirmable since there is no DNA. The CDR3 contains 15 residues. In germline, CDR1 is SGHTA, CDR2 FQGNSA. The CDR3 loop is CASSPPGQNTYEQYF.

The V call is TRBV21-1, the J call TRBJ2-1; TCRdb proposes TRBD1, but this gene call is untestable without DNA. TRBV21-1 is labeled a pseudogene. The CDR3 contains 19 residues. This CDR3 is CAHKPGQGLLAGGNNEQFF.

J is TRBJ2-7 and V is TRBV27; as DNA is missing, the TRBD2 call by TCRdb cannot be tested. There are 16 residues in the CDR3. The germline V gene has CDR1 MNHEY and CDR2 SMNVEV (reference sequence). The CDR3 spells CASSSPLAGGSYEQYF.

The chain links TRBV7-9 to TRBJ1-1. CDR3 length: 12 residues. Germline V gives CDR1 SEHNR, CDR2 FQNEAQ (reference sequence). The CDR3 loop reads CASSYSRAEAFF.

The rearrangement links TRBV29-1 to TRBJ2-7; TCRdb outputs TRBD1, but without DNA this stays unchecked. The CDR3 sequence is 15 residues long. CDR1 and CDR2 (germline): SQVTM, ANQGSEA. The CDR3 loop reads CSVVGLRAAAYEQYF.

The V gene is TRBV20-1, the J gene TRBJ2-2; the D call from TCRdb, TRBD2, cannot be confirmed without DNA. CDR3 length: 15 amino acids. Germline values: CDR1 DFQATT, CDR2 SNEGSKA (reference sequence). The CDR3 sequence: CSAKLAGANTGELFF.

The CDR3: CASRRALNTEAFF. The rearrangement uses TRBV6-5 and TRBJ1-1. The CDR3 extends over 13 amino acids. Germline CDR1 reads MNHEY; CDR2 reads SVGAGI.

The chain has TRBV29-1 and TRBJ2-2. CDR1 and CDR2 (germline): SQVTM, ANQGSEA. This CDR3 spans 11 amino acids. CDR3 region: CSVVGLGELFF.

The chain combines TRBV29-1 with TRBJ2-3; TCRdb outputs TRBD1, but without DNA this stays unchecked. Germline assignment: CDR1 SQVTM and CDR2 ANQGSEA. CDR3 length: 15 amino acids. The CDR3 region is CSVALQGGGHGTQYF.

This chain uses TRBV5-8 with TRBJ2-1; as DNA is missing, the TRBD1 call by TCRdb cannot be tested. Germline lookup yields CDR1 SGHTS and CDR2 YDEGEE. This CDR3 comprises 14 residues. CDR3 sequence reads: CASSWVMRGSEQFF.

This chain connects TRBV23-1 to TRBJ2-5. TRBV23-1 is known as an ORF, though its function is uncertain. The CDR3 contains 16 residues. The CDR3 here is CASSQSTTEEQETQYF.

V is TRBV7-6 and J is TRBJ1-1; the TRBD1 assignment by TCRdb is unverifiable without DNA. This CDR3 contains 13 residues. Germline loops: CDR1 SGHVS, CDR2 FNYEAQ. The CDR3 region is CASRRDSYTEAFF.

This chain uses TRBV6-2 or TRBV6-3 with TRBJ2-1; TCRdb designates TRBD2, a call that cannot be tested without DNA. The V gene's germline CDR1 is MNHEY and CDR2 SVGEGT. This CDR3 has 15 amino acids. The CDR3 here is CASRRLAGGLDEQFF.

The chain couples TRBV7-9 to TRBJ2-2. The CDR3 totals 14 residues. Germline assignment: CDR1 SEHNR and CDR2 FQNEAQ (reference sequence). Here the CDR3 reads CASSLVWTAAELFF.

The V call is TRBV7-9, the J call TRBJ2-3; lacking DNA, the TRBD1 call made by TCRdb goes unchecked. CDR3 length equals 13 residues. Germline assignment: CDR1 SEHNR and CDR2 FQNEAQ (reference sequence). Here the CDR3 reads CAGYRGLTDTQYF.

This chain uses TRBV2 with TRBJ1-5. Germline-derived CDR1 and CDR2 are SNHLY and FYNNEI. The CDR3 covers 13 residues. CDR3 protein: CASIGGPNQPQHF.

The chain joins TRBV6-2 or TRBV6-3 to TRBJ2-2; TCRdb names TRBD2, which stays unverified in the absence of DNA. The CDR3 length is 17 residues. Germline values: CDR1 MNHEY, CDR2 SVGEGT. CDR3 loop: CASSRLAPGWNTGELFF.

The V call is TRBV27, the J call TRBJ1-1; TCRdb picks TRBD1, but there is no DNA to check that call. Germline CDR1 is MNHEY and CDR2 is SMNVEV (reference sequence). The CDR3 loop spans 15 amino acids. This chain's CDR3 is CASSLSGQGATEAFF.

J is TRBJ2-7 and V is TRBV4-3; no DNA is available, so the TRBD1 call from TCRdb remains unchecked. The CDR3 totals 16 residues. From germline, CDR1 is LGHNA and CDR2 YSLEER. The chain's CDR3 is CASSQSRTGSTYEQYF.

V is TRBV6-4 and J is TRBJ2-1; the TCRdb D gene call, TRBD1, has no DNA to confirm it. The CDR3 is 17 amino acids. The V gene's germline CDR1 is MRHNA and CDR2 SNTAGT. This CDR3 is CASSKGVRELDGNEQFF.

The rearrangement uses TRBV28 and TRBJ1-2; TCRdb selects TRBD1, and the lack of DNA leaves this call unchecked. Germline V gene data show CDR1 as MDHEN and CDR2 as SYDVKM. The CDR3 runs to 13 residues. The CDR3: CASSSTGAEGYTF.

This chain connects TRBV29-1 to TRBJ2-7; the TCRdb call, TRBD1, lacks DNA for checking. The V gene's germline CDR1 is SQVTM and CDR2 ANQGSEA. There are 11 residues in the CDR3. This chain's CDR3 is CSGGGPYEQYF.

The chain is built from TRBV7-3 and TRBJ2-3; checking the TCRdb D call of TRBD1 is not possible without DNA. CDR1 SGHTA and CDR2 FQGTGA come from the germline V gene. This CDR3 contains 14 residues. CDR3: CASSPRDHTDTQYF. Full variable domain (rest looked up from reference TRBV7-3 and TRBJ2-3): GAGVSQTPSNKVTEKGKYVELRCDPISGHTALYWYRQSLGQGPEFLIYFQGTGAADDSGLPNDRFFAVRPEGSVSTLKIQRTERGDSAVYLCASSPRDHTDTQYFGPGTRLTVL.

This chain uses TRBV9 with TRBJ2-7; TCRdb returns TRBD2, unconfirmable since there is no DNA. This CDR3 is 16 amino acids long. Germline V gene sequence: CDR1 SGDLS, CDR2 YYNGEE. This chain's CDR3 is CASSVRTSGTLYEQYF.